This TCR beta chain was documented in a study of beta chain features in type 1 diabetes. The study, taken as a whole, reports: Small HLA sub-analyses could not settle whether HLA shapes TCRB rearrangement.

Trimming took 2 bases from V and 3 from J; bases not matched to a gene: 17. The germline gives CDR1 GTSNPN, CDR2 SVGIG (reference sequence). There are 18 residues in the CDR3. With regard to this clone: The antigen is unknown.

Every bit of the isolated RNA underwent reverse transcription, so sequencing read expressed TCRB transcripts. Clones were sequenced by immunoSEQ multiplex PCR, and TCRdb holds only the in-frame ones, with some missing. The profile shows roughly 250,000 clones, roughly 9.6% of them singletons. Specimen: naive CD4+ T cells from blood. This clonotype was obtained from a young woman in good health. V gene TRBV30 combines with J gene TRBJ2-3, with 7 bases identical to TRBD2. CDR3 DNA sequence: TGTGCCTGGAGTCAACCTCCCCTGGGCGGGAGAACAACAGATACGCAGTATTTT. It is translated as CAWSQPPLGGRTTDTQYF.